The sequence of this T cell receptor beta chain was determined in a study of Graves' ophthalmopathy and Graves' hyperthyroidism (dated by TCRdb to 2017 to 2018). With respect to the entire study: Peripheral blood was collected before any treatment was given, at the time of initial diagnosis. The study used signatures of the TCR beta repertoire to tell Graves' ophthalmopathy apart from Graves' hyperthyroidism and to predict which patients would progress to ophthalmopathy. In total, 135 blood samples were TCR-sequenced: roughly 45 ophthalmopathy, some 75 hyperthyroidism and approximately 17 hyperthyroidism-to-ophthalmopathy patients. To explore V-J signatures that distinguish ophthalmopathy from hyperthyroidism, a discovery set of 100 patients was enrolled, made up of 40 to 45 with ophthalmopathy and around 60 with stable hyperthyroidism. The independent validation cohort included about 19 hyperthyroidism patients plus 17 patients who later progressed from hyperthyroidism to ophthalmopathy. In more than five hyperthyroidism patients, T-cell repertoires of thyroid tissue and blood were compared. Following sampling, methimazole starting at 30 mg daily was administered to hyperthyroidism patients, and high-dose intravenous methylprednisolone was administered to ophthalmopathy patients. The 95 to 100 discovery patients were divided at random into training and test sets in a 7:3 ratio. Study-level results and caveats: The 13-signature model separated ophthalmopathy from stable hyperthyroidism with approximately 90% sensitivity and 81.08% specificity in cross-validation, and 80%/75% in the test set. In validation, the model predicted ophthalmopathy progression with 55% to 71% sensitivity and around 72% specificity; some 13 predicted patients were CT-confirmed with GO in a median of around 6 months. Most of the expanded thyroid clonotypes with a frequency above 0.001 were also detected in blood, and it was suggested that the thyroid immune response may be reflected by blood repertoires. Sample size was not statistically predetermined, and group allocation was not concealed from the investigators.

TCR beta CDR3 regions were amplified from RNA transcripts for repertoire sequencing. The first round was an RT-PCR using HTBI primers with the Qiagen OneStep RT-PCR kit, and this first round was followed by a second-round multiplex PCR, then size selection and purification. Sequencing of the libraries was carried out on an Illumina HiSeq2000 in paired-end mode with 100 bp reads. As for how the authors treated the data: SOAPnuke was used to process the reads, removing any read that contained adapters or uncalled bases, had a mean Phred below 15, or lacked an exact match to the constant primer or identifier. High-quality paired reads were merged with COPE v1.2.5. Clonotypes were defined as unique nucleotide sequences and were aligned to IMGT TRB V, D and J references using MiTCR v1.1. The analysis was limited to V-J combinations with a frequency above 0.0001, which together covered roughly 99% of the repertoires. A TCR clonal expansion and chaos score per V-J combination was defined as the ratio of F50 clonal expansion to chaos observed in the TCRdist matrix. Features were reduced by Welch's t-statistics and random forest to around 13 V-J combinations, which fed a naive Bayes classifier. The similarity between thyroid and blood repertoires was quantified using the Morisita-Horn index. Using fastp trimming at Q25 and MiXCR clonotype assembly, TCRdb reanalyzed the public sequencing data and kept in-frame beta chains. Every CDR3 protein is listed once, alongside the most common genes and DNA of its rows. TCRdb, not the original authors, processed these V and J calls. In this sample the table shows about 160,000 distinct CDR3 sequences, approximately 40% of which occur a single time. The top ten constitute 4.5% to 6% of the sample.

Patients with ophthalmopathy had moderately to severely active disease, with a Clinical Activity Score of 3 or more, a NOSPECS grade of 4 or more, and a disease duration of less than 3 months. Patients were excluded if they had other autoimmune diseases, uncontrolled infections, pregnancy or lactation. Diagnosis was based on clinical symptoms, serum thyroxine, TRAb, thyroid ultrasound and orbital computed tomography. Ficoll-Paque density gradient centrifugation was used to isolate PBMCs from approximately 10 ml of fresh peripheral blood. Total RNA was extracted using Trizol reagent, and RNA quality was checked on an Agilent 2100 Bioanalyzer. To note about this clonotype: Its specific antigen is unknown. Qualities for individual bases were not recorded, and no much larger clone is one base off.

The sequencing sample was made of peripheral blood. This sequence originates from a woman in her thirties or forties with Graves' ophthalmopathy. Donor details come from another sample of the same person, matched by shared clones.

The nucleotides are TGTGCCAGCAGCCAAGACCGACCTACTGGTACCCAGTACTTC. It is translated as CASSQDRPTGTQYF. This receptor chain uses TRBV6-1 and TRBJ2-5, with no reliable assignment of the D segment. The CDR3 goes from the cysteine to the phenylalanine over 14 residues. Only the CDR3 portion is preserved as DNA: 42 bases, with reading frame beginning at the first base. Trimming costs V 6 bases and J 8 bases, and their ends lie 19 bases apart. CDR1 and CDR2 are drawn from the germline V gene: MNHNS, SASEGT.